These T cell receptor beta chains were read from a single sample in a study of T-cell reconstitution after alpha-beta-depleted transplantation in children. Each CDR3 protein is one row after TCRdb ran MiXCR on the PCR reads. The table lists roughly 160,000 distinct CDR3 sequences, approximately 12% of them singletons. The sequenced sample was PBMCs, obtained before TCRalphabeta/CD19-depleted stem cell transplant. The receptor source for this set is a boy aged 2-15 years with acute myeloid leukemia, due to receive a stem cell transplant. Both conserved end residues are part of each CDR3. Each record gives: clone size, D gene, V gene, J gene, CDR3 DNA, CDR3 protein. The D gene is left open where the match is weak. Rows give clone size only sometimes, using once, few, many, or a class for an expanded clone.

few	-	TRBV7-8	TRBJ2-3	TGTGCCAGCAGCTTAGCCTATGGTCGGAGGGCAGATACGCAGTATTTT	CASSLAYGRRADTQYF
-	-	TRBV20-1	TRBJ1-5	TGCAGTGCTAGAGCCCTCTCTCCCGGGGCGGATCAGCCCCAGCATTTT	CSARALSPGADQPQHF
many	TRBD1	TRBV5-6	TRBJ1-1	TGTGCCAGCAGCTCGTGGGACAGGGGGCACACTGAAGCTTTCTTT	CASSSWDRGHTEAFF
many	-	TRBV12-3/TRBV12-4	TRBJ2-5	TGTGCCAGCAGTCTGAACCGGTACCAAGAGACCCAGTACTTC	CASSLNRYQETQYF
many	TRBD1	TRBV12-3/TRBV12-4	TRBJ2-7	TGTGCCAGCAGTCTCTACTTCGGGACAGACAGATACGAGCAGTACTTC	CASSLYFGTDRYEQYF
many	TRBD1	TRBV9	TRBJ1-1	TGTGCCAGCAGCGTAACTGACAGGGCGGGAACTGAAGCTTTCTTT	CASSVTDRAGTEAFF
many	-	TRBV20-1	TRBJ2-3	TGCAGTGCTAGAGGGTCGCACGGGGCAGATACGCAGTATTTT	CSARGSHGADTQYF
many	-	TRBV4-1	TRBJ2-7	TGCGCCAGCAGCCAAGTACAACGGGTCGAGCAGTACTTC	CASSQVQRVEQYF
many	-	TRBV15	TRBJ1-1	TGTGCCACCAGCAGAGCCTGGGAACGTCCTGGCACTGAAGCTTTCTTT	CATSRAWERPGTEAFF
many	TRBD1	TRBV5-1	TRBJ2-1	TGCGCCAGCAGCTCGCGACAGGGTCAATACAATGAGCAGTTCTTC	CASSSRQGQYNEQFF
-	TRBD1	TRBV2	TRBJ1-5	TGTGCCAGCAAAGGACAGGGGGCGAGCAATCAGCCCCAGCATTTT	CASKGQGASNQPQHF
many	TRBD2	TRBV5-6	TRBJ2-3	TGTGCCAGCAGCTTGGACTCAGCGGGGGTCGTTACGCAGTATTTT	CASSLDSAGVVTQYF
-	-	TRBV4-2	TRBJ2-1	TGTGCCAGCAGCCAAGGACCGGAGGGTAATGAGCAGTTCTTC	CASSQGPEGNEQFF
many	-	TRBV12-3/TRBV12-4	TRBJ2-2	TGTGCCAGCAGCCGAAACAGAGGCGGGGAGCTGTTTTTT	CASSRNRGGELFF
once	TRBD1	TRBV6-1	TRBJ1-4	TGTGCCAGCAGACTTTCCGGGACAGCAAATGAAAAACTGTTTTTT	CASRLSGTANEKLFF
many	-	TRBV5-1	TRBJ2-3	TGCGCCAGCAGCCCTACGACAGGCACAGATACGCAGTATTTT	CASSPTTGTDTQYF
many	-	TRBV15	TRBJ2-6	TGTGCCACCAGCAACCGAATGGCGTCTGGGGCCAACGTCCTGACTTTC	CATSNRMASGANVLTF